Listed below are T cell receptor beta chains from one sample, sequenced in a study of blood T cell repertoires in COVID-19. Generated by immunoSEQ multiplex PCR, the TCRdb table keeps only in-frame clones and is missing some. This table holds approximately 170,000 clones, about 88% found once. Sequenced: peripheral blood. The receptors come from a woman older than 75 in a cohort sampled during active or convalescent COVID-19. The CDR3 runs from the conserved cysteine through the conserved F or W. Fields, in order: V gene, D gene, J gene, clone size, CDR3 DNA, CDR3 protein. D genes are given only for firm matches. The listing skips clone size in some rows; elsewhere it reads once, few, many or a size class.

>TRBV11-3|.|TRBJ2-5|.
TGTGCCAGCAGCTTAGCTCGTCAAAGGGGGGAGACCCAGTACTTC
CASSLARQRGETQYF
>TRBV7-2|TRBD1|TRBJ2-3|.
TGTGCCAGCACCCGGGGACAGGCCGCTTTAACAGATACGCAGTATTTT
CASTRGQAALTDTQYF
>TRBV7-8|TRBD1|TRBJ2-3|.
TGTGCCAGCAGCTTATGGGACAGGGTAAATAAAAATACGCAGTATTTT
CASSLWDRVNKNTQYF
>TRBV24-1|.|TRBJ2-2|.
TGTGCCACCAGTGCTAGGGGGTTGAACACCGGGGAGCTGTTTTTT
CATSARGLNTGELFF
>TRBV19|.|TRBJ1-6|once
TGTGCCAGTAGTATTCTTGCGAGCTCCTATAATTCACCCCTCCACTTT
CASSILASSYNSPLHF
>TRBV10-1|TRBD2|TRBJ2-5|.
TGCGCCAGCAGTAAGTCGATAGCGGGTGGAGAGACCCAGTACTTC
CASSKSIAGGETQYF
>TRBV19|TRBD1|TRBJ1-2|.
TGTGCCAGTAGTATAGTACCAGGGGGCATGATGATCTATGGCTACACCTTC
CASSIVPGGMMIYGYTF
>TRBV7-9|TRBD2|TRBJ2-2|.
TGTGCCAGCAGCTTATTCCTCGGACTAGCGGGACCGAACACCGGGGAGCTGTTTTTT
CASSLFLGLAGPNTGELFF
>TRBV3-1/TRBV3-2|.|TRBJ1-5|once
TGTGCCAGCAGCCCCCCGGAGGGGTACAATCAGCCCCAGCATTTT
CASSPPEGYNQPQHF
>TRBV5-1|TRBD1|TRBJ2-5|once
TGCGCCAGCAGCAAACAGGGGACAAATTACCAAGAGACCCAGTACTTC
CASSKQGTNYQETQYF
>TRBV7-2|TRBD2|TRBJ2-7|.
TGTGCCAGCAGCTCTGGGGGACTAGATATTCTCGAGCAGTACTTC
CASSSGGLDILEQYF
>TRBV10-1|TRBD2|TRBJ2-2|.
TGCGCCAGCAGAGCGGGGGGGTCCGGGGAGCTGTTTTTT
CASRAGGSGELFF
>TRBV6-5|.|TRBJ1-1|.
TGTGCCAGCAGCGAGGGGGGGGCGGGGAACACTGAAGCTTTCTTT
CASSEGGAGNTEAFF
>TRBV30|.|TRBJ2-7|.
TGTGCCTGGAGTGTACTTCTCACCCTAACAGGCGAGCAGTACTTC
CAWSVLLTLTGEQYF
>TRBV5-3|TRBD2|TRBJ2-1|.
TGTGCCAGAAGCTTGGGGCTAGCGGGAGATCTGGCTTACAATGAGCAGTTCTTC
CARSLGLAGDLAYNEQFF
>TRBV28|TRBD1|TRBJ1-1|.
TGTGCCAGCAGTTTGGCAGGGGGCCTTGAAGCTTTCTTT
CASSLAGGLEAFF
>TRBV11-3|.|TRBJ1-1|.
TGTGCCAGCAGCAGAATGAAGGGGGGGTACACTGAAGCTTTCTTT
CASSRMKGGYTEAFF
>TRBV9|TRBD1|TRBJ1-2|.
TGTGCCAGCAGCGCCACCGGGACAGTAGATGGCTACACCTTC
CASSATGTVDGYTF
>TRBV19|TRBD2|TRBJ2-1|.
TGTGCCAGTAGGTCCGGGACTAGCGGCTATGAGCAGTTCTTC
CASRSGTSGYEQFF
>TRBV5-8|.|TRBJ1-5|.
TGTGCCAGCAGCTTGGTAGGGGCTAATCAGCCCCAGCATTTT
CASSLVGANQPQHF
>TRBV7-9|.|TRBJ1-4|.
TGTGCCAGCAGCGCCCGTGCTAAGGAAAAACTGTTTTTT
CASSARAKEKLFF
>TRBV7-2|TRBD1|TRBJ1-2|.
TGTGCCAGCAGCTTAGACAGGGGGGCTAACTATGGCTACACCTTC
CASSLDRGANYGYTF
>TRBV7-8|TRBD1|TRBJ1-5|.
TGTGCCAGCAGCGCCCACTCTGGGTTGTGGGGACAGGGTAGCAATCAGCCCCAGCATTTT
CASSAHSGLWGQGSNQPQHF
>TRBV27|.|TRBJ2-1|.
TGTGCCAGCACGGACTTCGTCGGGGGAGGGTTCTTC
CASTDFVGGGFF
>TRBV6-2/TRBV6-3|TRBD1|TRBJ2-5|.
TGTGCCAGCAGTCGTAACCGGGACAGCCGGGAGACCCAGTACTTC
CASSRNRDSRETQYF
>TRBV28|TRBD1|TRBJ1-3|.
TGTGCCAGCAGGGGGACAGAGGCTGGAAACACCATATATTTT
CASRGTEAGNTIYF
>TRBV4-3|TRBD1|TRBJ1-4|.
TGCGCCAGCAGCCAAAACCGACAGGGGAGTGGGGAAAAACTGTTTTTT
CASSQNRQGSGEKLFF
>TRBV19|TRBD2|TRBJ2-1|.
TGTGCCAGTGGAAGCGGGGATTACAATGAGCAGTTCTTC
CASGSGDYNEQFF
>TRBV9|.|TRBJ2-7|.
TGTGCCAGCAGCGTATTAGGGGGGGCCTACGAGCAGTACTTC
CASSVLGGAYEQYF
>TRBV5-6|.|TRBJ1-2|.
TGTGCCAGCAGCTTTGATTCAGGTTCGAACTATGGCTACACCTTC
CASSFDSGSNYGYTF
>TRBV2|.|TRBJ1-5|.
TGTGCCAGCAGCGGGAGGAGCCTGCATCAGCCCCAGCATTTT
CASSGRSLHQPQHF
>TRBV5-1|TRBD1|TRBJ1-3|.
TGCGCCAGCAGTCGGGACAGTGGGTCTGGAAACACCATATATTTT
CASSRDSGSGNTIYF
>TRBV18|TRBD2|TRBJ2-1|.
TGTGCCAGCTCACCATGGGCTAGCGGGGGCCAAGAGAATGAGCAGTTCTTC
CASSPWASGGQENEQFF
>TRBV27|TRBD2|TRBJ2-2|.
TGTGCCAGCAGCCCCCGCCGGACTAGCGTATATCCCGGGGAGCTGTTTTTT
CASSPRRTSVYPGELFF
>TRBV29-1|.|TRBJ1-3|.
TGCAGCGTTGACGTTGTTAGGGGCTCTGGAAACACCATATATTTT
CSVDVVRGSGNTIYF
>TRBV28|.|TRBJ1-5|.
TGTGCCAGCAGCCGATTGGGGCAGGACCTAAATCAGCCCCAGCATTTT
CASSRLGQDLNQPQHF
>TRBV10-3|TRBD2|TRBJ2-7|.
TGTGCCATCAGTGAGTCGTTTGGCGGGGGGCCCTACGAGCAGTACTTC
CAISESFGGGPYEQYF
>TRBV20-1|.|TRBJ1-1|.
TGCAGTGCTCCGGACAGACATGAAGCTTTCTTT
CSAPDRHEAFF
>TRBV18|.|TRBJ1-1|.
TGTGCCAGCTCACCGGGAGGGAAGGACACTGAAGCTTTCTTT
CASSPGGKDTEAFF
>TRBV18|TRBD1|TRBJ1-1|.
TGTGCCAGCTCAGACGGACAGGGAGAAGCTTTCTTT
CASSDGQGEAFF
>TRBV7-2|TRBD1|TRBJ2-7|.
TGTGCCAGCAGCTTTACGGACAGGGGCTCCCACGAGCAGTACTTC
CASSFTDRGSHEQYF
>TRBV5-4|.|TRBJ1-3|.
TGTGCCAGCACCCGGGGAGGGGACTCCTACTCTGGAAACACCATATATTTT
CASTRGGDSYSGNTIYF